The source of this T cell receptor beta chain is a study of response to subunit inactivated influenza vaccine. This clonotype was seen a few times. Its antigen remains unknown. The CDR3 covers 13 residues. Germline CDR1 is SGHRS and CDR2 is YFSETQ. The V end was cut by 4 bases, the J end by 10 bases, with 12 bases between. Each CDR3 protein is one row after TCRdb ran MiXCR on the RT-PCR reads. The repertoire holds roughly 540,000 distinct CDR3 sequences, with around 25% as singletons. Whole-study findings and limits: Researchers suggested that each seasonal influenza vaccination recruits few new T cells.

Separately, the same data were catalogued under a study of T cells expressing NK-cell markers. That work adds: Libraries used 5'RACE template switching adding universal primer site and UMIs. HCMV serostatus: seven of eight sequenced donors positive, one negative. The authors restricted sorting to alpha-beta TCR T cells with an anti-gamma-delta TCR antibody in several experiments. These clonotypes additionally ranked first within the CD3+CD56-NKG2C+ fraction of a few donors.

Specimen: CD4+ T cells sorted from PBMCs, collected about 13 days after vaccination. The gene calls are TRBV5-1 and TRBJ1-6; D is undetermined. The receptor was derived from a man aged 45-65 years who received an inactivated influenza vaccine. CDR3 DNA sequence: TGCGCCAGCAGCCCGGCGGCGGGATCACCCCTCCACTTT. This sequence encodes CASSPAAGSPLHF.